Listed below are T cell receptor beta chains from one sample, sequenced in a study of cytomegalovirus exposure and HLA in healthy donors. Sequenced by immunoSEQ multiplex PCR; TCRdb stores in-frame clones only, minus some. The sample holds 60,000 to 85,000 clones, roughly 95% seen once. Sequencing was carried out using PBMCs. Receptors originate from a woman aged 18-29 years in good health and CMV-seropositive. Both conserved end residues are part of each CDR3. Fields, in order: clone size, V gene, J gene, D gene, CDR3 DNA, CDR3 protein. The D gene is left open where the match is weak. Clone size is not always given. Where it is, it says once, few, many or a class for expanded clones.

clone_size: -
v_call: TRBV27
j_call: TRBJ2-5
d_call: -
cdr3_nt: TGTGCCAGCAGCTTAAGACAGTTCCAAGAGACCCAGTACTTC
cdr3_aa: CASSLRQFQETQYF

clone_size: -
v_call: TRBV6-1
j_call: TRBJ1-5
d_call: -
cdr3_nt: TGTGCCAGCAGTGCCACAGGGATAGGGAGCAATCAGCCCCAGCATTTT
cdr3_aa: CASSATGIGSNQPQHF

clone_size: -
v_call: TRBV29-1
j_call: TRBJ2-3
d_call: TRBD2
cdr3_nt: TGCAGCGTTGAAGGAGCGGGAGGATCCACAGATACGCAGTATTTT
cdr3_aa: CSVEGAGGSTDTQYF

clone_size: -
v_call: TRBV5-5
j_call: TRBJ1-2
d_call: -
cdr3_nt: TGTGCCAGCAGCCGACAGGCCGACACTAACTATGGCTACACCTTC
cdr3_aa: CASSRQADTNYGYTF

clone_size: -
v_call: TRBV29-1
j_call: TRBJ2-1
d_call: -
cdr3_nt: TGCAGCGTTTCCCCGGTGGCAGGGGGGAAGAATGAGCAGTTCTTC
cdr3_aa: CSVSPVAGGKNEQFF

clone_size: -
v_call: TRBV7-7
j_call: TRBJ2-6
d_call: TRBD1
cdr3_nt: TGTGCTAGCAGCGCCGGGACAGGGTTTGGGGCCAACGTCCTGACTTTC
cdr3_aa: CASSAGTGFGANVLTF

clone_size: once
v_call: TRBV5-4
j_call: TRBJ2-3
d_call: -
cdr3_nt: TGTGCCAGCAGCTTGGGGCTCGGCGGAAACACAGATACGCAGTATTTT
cdr3_aa: CASSLGLGGNTDTQYF

clone_size: -
v_call: TRBV30
j_call: TRBJ1-5
d_call: -
cdr3_nt: TGTGCCTGGAGTACCAGGGGCAGGCAGCCCCAGCATTTT
cdr3_aa: CAWSTRGRQPQHF

clone_size: -
v_call: TRBV6-9
j_call: TRBJ2-5
d_call: -
cdr3_nt: TGTGCCAGCGTAGCGTCGAAGACTTTTGGGGAGACCCAGTACTTC
cdr3_aa: CASVASKTFGETQYF

clone_size: -
v_call: TRBV9
j_call: TRBJ2-1
d_call: -
cdr3_nt: TGTGCCAGCAGCGCCTACAGTATAGGTCTCTCCTACAATGAGCAGTTCTTC
cdr3_aa: CASSAYSIGLSYNEQFF

clone_size: once
v_call: TRBV7-2
j_call: TRBJ2-2
d_call: TRBD2
cdr3_nt: TGTGCCAGCAGCATACTAGCGGGAGGGCCCGGGGAGCTGTTTTTT
cdr3_aa: CASSILAGGPGELFF

clone_size: -
v_call: TRBV30
j_call: TRBJ2-2
d_call: TRBD1
cdr3_nt: TGTGCCTGGAAGAGGGACAGGGACGGGGAGCTGTTTTTT
cdr3_aa: CAWKRDRDGELFF

clone_size: -
v_call: TRBV6-5
j_call: TRBJ2-5
d_call: TRBD1
cdr3_nt: TGTGCCAGCAGTGGGACAGCAGAGACCCAGTACTTC
cdr3_aa: CASSGTAETQYF

clone_size: -
v_call: TRBV14
j_call: TRBJ2-2
d_call: -
cdr3_nt: TGTGCCAGCAGCCTGCTACAGGGATCGGTCACCGGGGAGCTGTTTTTT
cdr3_aa: CASSLLQGSVTGELFF

clone_size: -
v_call: TRBV2
j_call: TRBJ1-1
d_call: -
cdr3_nt: TGTGCCAGCAGGGAGACAGCGAACACTGAAGCTTTCTTT
cdr3_aa: CASRETANTEAFF

clone_size: once
v_call: TRBV5-1
j_call: TRBJ1-1
d_call: -
cdr3_nt: TGCGCCAGCAGCTTGGATGCAGGGCGGTCTGAAGCTTTCTTT
cdr3_aa: CASSLDAGRSEAFF

clone_size: -
v_call: TRBV7-9
j_call: TRBJ2-1
d_call: -
cdr3_nt: TGTGCCAGCAGCACCCGGGACAAGAAAGACAATGAGCAGTTCTTC
cdr3_aa: CASSTRDKKDNEQFF

clone_size: -
v_call: TRBV6-6
j_call: TRBJ2-7
d_call: -
cdr3_nt: TGTGCCAGCAGTTTGGGACTTTCCCCCTACGAGCAGTACTTC
cdr3_aa: CASSLGLSPYEQYF

clone_size: -
v_call: TRBV4-3
j_call: TRBJ2-6
d_call: -
cdr3_nt: TGCGCCAGCAGCCAAGGGCCCCGCTCTGGGGCCAACGTCCTGACTTTC
cdr3_aa: CASSQGPRSGANVLTF

clone_size: -
v_call: TRBV27
j_call: TRBJ2-1
d_call: TRBD2
cdr3_nt: TGTGCCACCACCAGAGCGGGAGCGTCCTACAATGAGCAGTTCTTC
cdr3_aa: CATTRAGASYNEQFF

clone_size: once
v_call: TRBV11-3
j_call: TRBJ2-1
d_call: TRBD2
cdr3_nt: TGTGCCAGCAGCTCCTCTAGACTAGCGGGAGGCAATGAGCAGTTCTTC
cdr3_aa: CASSSSRLAGGNEQFF

clone_size: -
v_call: TRBV11-2
j_call: TRBJ1-1
d_call: -
cdr3_nt: TGTGCCAGCAGCCAACAAAGGAACACTGAAGCTTTCTTT
cdr3_aa: CASSQQRNTEAFF

clone_size: -
v_call: TRBV30
j_call: TRBJ2-2
d_call: -
cdr3_nt: TGTGCCTGTCGGGAACCGGGAACCGGGGAGCTGTTTTTT
cdr3_aa: CACREPGTGELFF

clone_size: -
v_call: TRBV4-1
j_call: TRBJ2-7
d_call: TRBD2
cdr3_nt: TGCGCCAGCAGCCAAGACCCGAGAGGCGGGGGCTACGAGCAGTACTTC
cdr3_aa: CASSQDPRGGGYEQYF

clone_size: -
v_call: TRBV2
j_call: TRBJ2-1
d_call: TRBD2
cdr3_nt: TGTGCCAGCAGTCTAGCGGGCCTTGCCTACAATGAGCAGTTCTTC
cdr3_aa: CASSLAGLAYNEQFF

clone_size: -
v_call: TRBV28
j_call: TRBJ1-5
d_call: -
cdr3_nt: TGTGCCAGCAGTGGGAGGGATGGGGGCAATCAGCCCCAGCATTTT
cdr3_aa: CASSGRDGGNQPQHF

clone_size: -
v_call: TRBV10-2
j_call: TRBJ2-7
d_call: -
cdr3_nt: TGCGCCAGCGGACCAGCAAGGGAGACCTCCGAGCAGTACTTC
cdr3_aa: CASGPARETSEQYF

clone_size: -
v_call: TRBV28
j_call: TRBJ2-7
d_call: TRBD2
cdr3_nt: TGTGCCAGCAGTTTTCGACTAGCGGGCCGCTCTTCCTACGAGCAGTACTTC
cdr3_aa: CASSFRLAGRSSYEQYF

clone_size: -
v_call: TRBV30
j_call: TRBJ1-5
d_call: -
cdr3_nt: TGTGCCTGGGGCCCAGGTAGCAATCAGCCCCAGCATTTT
cdr3_aa: CAWGPGSNQPQHF

clone_size: once
v_call: TRBV9
j_call: TRBJ2-1
d_call: TRBD2
cdr3_nt: TGTGCCAGCAGCGTAGATCTAGCGGGAGTTGTCAATGAGCAGTTCTTC
cdr3_aa: CASSVDLAGVVNEQFF

clone_size: -
v_call: TRBV2
j_call: TRBJ2-1
d_call: TRBD2
cdr3_nt: TGTGCCAGCAGGGGAGCGGGGTATACAAATGAGCAGTTCTTC
cdr3_aa: CASRGAGYTNEQFF

clone_size: -
v_call: TRBV29-1
j_call: TRBJ2-2
d_call: TRBD2
cdr3_nt: TGCAGCGTTGAACTGCCTAGCGGTCGGAACACCGGGGAGCTGTTTTTT
cdr3_aa: CSVELPSGRNTGELFF

clone_size: -
v_call: TRBV27
j_call: TRBJ2-3
d_call: TRBD1
cdr3_nt: TGTGCCAGCAGTTTGGGACAGAGCACAGATACGCAGTATTTT
cdr3_aa: CASSLGQSTDTQYF